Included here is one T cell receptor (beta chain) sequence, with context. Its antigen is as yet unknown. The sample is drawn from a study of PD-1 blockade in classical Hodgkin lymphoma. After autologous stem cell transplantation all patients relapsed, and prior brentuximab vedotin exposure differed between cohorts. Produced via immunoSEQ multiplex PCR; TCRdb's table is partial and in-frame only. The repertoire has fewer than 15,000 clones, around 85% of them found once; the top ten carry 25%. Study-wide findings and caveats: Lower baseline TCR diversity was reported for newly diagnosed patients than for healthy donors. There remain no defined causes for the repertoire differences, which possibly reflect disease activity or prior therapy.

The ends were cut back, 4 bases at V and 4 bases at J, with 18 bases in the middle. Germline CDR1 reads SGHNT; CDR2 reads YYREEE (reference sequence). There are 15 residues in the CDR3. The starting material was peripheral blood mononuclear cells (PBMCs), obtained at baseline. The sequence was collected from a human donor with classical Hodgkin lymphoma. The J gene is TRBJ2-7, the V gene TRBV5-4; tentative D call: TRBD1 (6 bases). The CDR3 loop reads CASSGGTGSPYEQYF. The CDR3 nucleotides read TGTGCCAGCAGCGGGGGCACAGGGTCCCCGTACGAGCAGTACTTC.